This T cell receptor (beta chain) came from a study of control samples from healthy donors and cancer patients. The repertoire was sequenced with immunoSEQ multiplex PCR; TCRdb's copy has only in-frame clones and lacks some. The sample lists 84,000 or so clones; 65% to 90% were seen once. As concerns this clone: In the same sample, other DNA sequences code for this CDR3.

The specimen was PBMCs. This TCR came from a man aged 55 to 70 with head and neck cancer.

The CDR3 spells CAITPGQGGADTQYF. The CDR3 coding sequence is TGTGCCATCACTCCGGGACAGGGTGGCGCAGATACGCAGTATTTT. The rearrangement uses TRBV10-3 and TRBJ2-3; 9 bases align to TRBD1. The germline gives CDR1 ENHRY, CDR2 SYGVKD. V shed 7 bases, J shed 4 bases, and the junction held 9 bases outside the gene matches. The CDR3 has 15 amino acids.